This is a list of T cell receptor beta chains from one sample in a study of OX40 agonist ivuxolimab in advanced cancers. Some clones are missing from TCRdb's copy, which holds only in-frame ones; the method was immunoSEQ multiplex PCR. The top ten hold roughly 7.4% of the sample, which has 70,000 to 95,000 clones, 75% to 95% seen once. Specimen: CD4+ or CD8+ T cells sorted from blood, collected in a trial of the OX40 agonist ivuxolimab. The origin of the receptors is an adult with an advanced solid tumor such as melanoma, head and neck, liver or kidney cancer. CDR3s include the opening cysteine and the closing phenylalanine or tryptophan. D genes are given only for firm matches. Clone size is not always given. Where it is, it says once, few, many or a class for expanded clones.

d_call,j_call,clone_size,cdr3_length,v_call,cdr3_aa,cdr3_nt
-,TRBJ1-1,-,13,TRBV5-1,CASSLARYSEAFF,TGCGCCAGCAGCTTGGCTCGATATTCTGAAGCTTTCTTT
-,TRBJ2-3,-,15,TRBV6-4,CASSVGGVSTDTQYF,TGTGCCAGCAGTGTGGGGGGAGTGAGCACAGATACGCAGTATTTT
-,TRBJ2-3,-,13,TRBV2,CASRAGGTDTQYF,TGTGCCAGCAGGGCTGGGGGCACAGATACGCAGTATTTT
-,TRBJ2-5,-,14,TRBV7-6,CASRAIAAQETQYF,TGTGCCAGCAGAGCGATAGCGGCCCAAGAGACCCAGTACTTC
TRBD1,TRBJ2-5,-,15,TRBV28,CASSPNPRTGRTQYF,TGTGCCAGCAGTCCAAATCCTCGGACAGGGCGAACCCAGTACTTC
-,TRBJ2-1,-,14,TRBV6-6,CASSYSQGMGEQFF,TGTGCCAGCAGTTACTCCCAGGGGATGGGGGAGCAGTTCTTC
-,TRBJ2-1,-,15,TRBV7-9,CASRLGAPSLYEQFF,TGTGCCAGCAGACTAGGGGCCCCCTCGTTGTATGAGCAGTTCTTC
-,TRBJ1-5,-,14,TRBV19,CASSIARAEGPQHF,TGTGCCAGTAGTATCGCCCGGGCGGAGGGGCCCCAGCATTTT
TRBD2,TRBJ2-2,-,17,TRBV29-1,CSVGGQVAGGHTGELFF,TGCAGCGTTGGGGGTCAGGTAGCGGGAGGGCATACCGGGGAGCTGTTTTTT
TRBD1,TRBJ2-5,-,14,TRBV10-3,CAISETGPQETQYF,TGTGCCATCAGCGAGACAGGGCCTCAAGAGACCCAGTACTTC
-,TRBJ2-5,once,14,TRBV18,CASSPDSPKETQYF,TGTGCCAGCTCACCCGACAGTCCAAAAGAGACCCAGTACTTC
-,TRBJ1-1,few,12,TRBV6-5,CASSTGPSEAFF,TGTGCCAGCAGCACCGGGCCCTCCGAAGCTTTCTTT
-,TRBJ2-7,-,13,TRBV18,CASSPEQVGEQYF,TGTGCCAGCTCACCAGAACAGGTCGGCGAGCAGTACTTC
-,TRBJ1-3,-,17,TRBV10-3,CAIRGLSTAVSGNTIYF,TGTGCCATCAGGGGCCTGTCGACGGCCGTTTCTGGAAACACCATATATTTT
-,TRBJ2-5,few,14,TRBV11-1,CASSFGGIQETQYF,TGTGCCAGCAGCTTCGGGGGAATCCAAGAGACCCAGTACTTC
-,TRBJ2-3,-,13,TRBV9,CASSSDTTDTQYF,TGTGCCAGCAGCTCGGATACTACAGATACGCAGTATTTT
TRBD1,TRBJ2-7,-,15,TRBV5-1,CASSLNGQGNLEQYF,TGCGCCAGCAGCTTGAACGGACAGGGGAATCTGGAGCAGTACTTC
TRBD1,TRBJ2-1,-,12,TRBV4-1,CASSGDRDLQFF,TGCGCCAGCAGCGGGGACAGGGACTTGCAGTTCTTC
-,TRBJ1-1,-,12,TRBV10-2,CASIAGEAEAFF,TGCGCCAGCATCGCGGGGGAGGCTGAAGCTTTCTTT
-,TRBJ2-5,-,14,TRBV6-6,CASSYGRNQETQYF,TGTGCCAGCAGTTACGGGCGGAACCAAGAGACCCAGTACTTC
-,TRBJ2-2,-,15,TRBV9,CASSVTGTNTGELFF,TGTGCCAGCAGCGTCACGGGAACGAACACCGGGGAGCTGTTTTTT
TRBD2,TRBJ2-5,-,16,TRBV28,CASSLSFRGRGETQYF,TGTGCCAGCAGTTTATCCTTCAGAGGGAGGGGAGAGACCCAGTACTTC